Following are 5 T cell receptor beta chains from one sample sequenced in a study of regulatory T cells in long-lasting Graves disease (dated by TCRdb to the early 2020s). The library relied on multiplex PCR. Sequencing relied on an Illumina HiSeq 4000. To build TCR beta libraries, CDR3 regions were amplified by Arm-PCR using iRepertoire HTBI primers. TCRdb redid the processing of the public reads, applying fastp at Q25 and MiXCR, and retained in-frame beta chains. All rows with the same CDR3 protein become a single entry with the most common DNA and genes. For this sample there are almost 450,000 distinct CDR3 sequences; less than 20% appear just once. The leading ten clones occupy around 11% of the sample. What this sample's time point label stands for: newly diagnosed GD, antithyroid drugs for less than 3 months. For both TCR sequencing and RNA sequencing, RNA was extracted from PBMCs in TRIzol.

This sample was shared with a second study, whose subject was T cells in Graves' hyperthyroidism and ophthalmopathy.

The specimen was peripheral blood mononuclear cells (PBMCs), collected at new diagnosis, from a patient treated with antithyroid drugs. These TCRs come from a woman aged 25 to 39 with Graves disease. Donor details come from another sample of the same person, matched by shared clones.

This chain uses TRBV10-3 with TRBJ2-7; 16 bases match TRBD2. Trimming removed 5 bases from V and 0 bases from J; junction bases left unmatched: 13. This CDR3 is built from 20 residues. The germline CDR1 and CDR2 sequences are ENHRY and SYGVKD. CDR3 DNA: TGTGCCATCAGTCCGTCCGGGACTAGCGGGGGGGCCGAAACCTCCTACGAGCAGTACTTC. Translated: CAISPSGTSGGAETSYEQYF.

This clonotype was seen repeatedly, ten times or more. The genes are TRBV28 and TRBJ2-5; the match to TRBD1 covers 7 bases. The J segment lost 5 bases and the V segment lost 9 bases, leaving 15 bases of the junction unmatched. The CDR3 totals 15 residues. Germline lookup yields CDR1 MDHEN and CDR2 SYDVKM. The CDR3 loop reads CASHRSGRGYETQYF. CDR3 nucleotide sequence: TGTGCCAGTCACCGGAGCGGCAGGGGGTATGAGACCCAGTACTTC. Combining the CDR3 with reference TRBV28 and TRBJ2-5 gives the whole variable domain DVKVTQSSRYLVKRTGEKVFLECVQDMDHENMFWYRQDPGLGLRLIYFSYDVKMKEKGDIPEGYSVSREKKERFSLILESASTNQTSMYLCASHRSGRGYETQYFGPGTRLLVL.

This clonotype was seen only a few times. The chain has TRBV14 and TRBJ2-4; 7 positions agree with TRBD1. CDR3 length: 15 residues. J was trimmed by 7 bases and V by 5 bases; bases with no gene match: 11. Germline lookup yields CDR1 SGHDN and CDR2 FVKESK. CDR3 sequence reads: CASSRRQGDWNIQYF. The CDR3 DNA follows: TGTGCCAGCAGCAGAAGACAGGGCGACTGGAACATTCAGTACTTC.

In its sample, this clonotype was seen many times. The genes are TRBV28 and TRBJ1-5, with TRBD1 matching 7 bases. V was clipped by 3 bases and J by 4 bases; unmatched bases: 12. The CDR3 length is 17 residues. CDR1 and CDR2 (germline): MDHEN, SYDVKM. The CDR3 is CASSLESYRGWNQPQHF. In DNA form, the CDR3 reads TGTGCCAGCAGTTTGGAATCCTACAGGGGATGGAATCAGCCCCAGCATTTT.

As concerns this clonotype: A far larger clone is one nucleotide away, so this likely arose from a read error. This CDR3 reads CASNPYPGGTDTQYF. The CDR3 nucleotides are TGTGCCAGCAACCCCTACCCCGGGGGCACAGATACGCAGTATTTT. V is TRBV12-3 or TRBV12-4 and J is TRBJ2-3; a possible D gene is TRBD2 (5 bases). Trimming removed 7 bases at V and 1 base at J, with 15 bases between. The CDR3 covers 15 residues.